This T cell receptor (beta chain) is from a study of blood T cell repertoires in COVID-19. In the source study's methods: The assay estimated nucleated cells by amplifying reference gene primers. Some clones are missing from TCRdb's copy, which holds only in-frame ones; the method was immunoSEQ multiplex PCR. V and J calls and clone size follow that table, whereas D and trimming were derived from the DNA. The repertoire holds 110,000 to 150,000 clones, around 83% seen once, with 10% in the top ten. V shed 5 bases and J shed 2 bases, with 11 bases lying between them. There are 14 residues in the CDR3. The germline gives CDR1 SGHTA, CDR2 FQGNSA.

The TCR was taken from a man aged 55 to 70 with active or convalescent COVID-19. Sequenced input: peripheral blood. The rearrangement links TRBV7-2 to TRBJ2-3; possible D gene TRBD1, 6 bases. The CDR3 bases are TGTGCCAGCAGCCTAGGGACAACCACAGATACGCAGTATTTT. This encodes CASSLGTTTDTQYF.